This TCR beta chain was recovered during a study of technical replicates of blood from a few donors (dated by TCRdb to between 2016 and 2019). V is shortened by 2 bases, J by 3 bases, and the region joining them spans 10 bases. Per the germline V gene (reference sequence), SEHNR is the CDR1 and FQNEAQ is the CDR2. Measured from the cysteine to the phenylalanine, the CDR3 is 15 residues long. Solely the CDR3 DNA is kept, with 45 bases framed from the first base. On this clone: It lacks a known antigen. No base qualities exist here, and no much larger clone lies one base off it.

Library preparation was by the immunoSEQ multiplex PCR assay. TCRdb holds this immuneACCESS table with in-frame rearrangements only. Some clones are missing; in checked studies, unresolved V genes explain under half, and the rest has no known cause. The sample includes roughly 72,000 clones, with approximately 93% observed a single time. In total, the top ten clones hold roughly 0.36% of the sample. The V gene is TRBV7-9 and the J gene is TRBJ2-2; perhaps TRBD1 is the D gene, with 5 bases matching. This TCR derives from a human donor in good health. The specimen was T cells isolated from PBMCs. The CDR3 sequence is CASSLLEGDTGELFF. The nucleotides read TGTGCCAGCAGCTTATTGGAAGGGGACACCGGGGAGCTGTTTTTT.